This TCR beta chain was captured in a study of shared clonotypes between healthy human individuals. The naive CD8 population came from CD45RO-negative cells selected for CCR7, without terminally differentiated effector memory CD45RA+ cells. CDR1 and CDR2 from the germline V gene are MNHEY and SMNVEV (reference sequence). Trimming took off 2 bases at V and 1 base at J, with 12 bases between the two ends. The CDR3 extends over 16 amino acids. Study findings and constraints: Naive CD4 clonotypes were shared across a handful of donors at 4.5% to 6.5%.

As handled by the study authors: ImmunoSEQ junction-only sequences lacked quality scores, so their filtering differed. The assay was immunoSEQ multiplex PCR, and TCRdb's table has in-frame clones only and misses some. V, J and clone size are those of that table, while D and trimming were read from the DNA. Of 2 million to 2.5 million clones in the sample, 85% to 95% are singletons; the top ten hold roughly 1.7%. As for this clone: The antigen is not known.

The chain carries TRBV27 and TRBJ1-5; no definite D call. This sequence originates from a man aged 18 to 29 in good health. Some clones in this sample may be carry-over from other donors' samples. The sequenced material came from naive CD8+ T cells from PBMCs. The CDR3 loop reads CASSLRAGLSNQPQHF. The CDR3 nucleotides read TGTGCCAGCAGTTTACGGGCAGGCTTAAGCAATCAGCCCCAGCATTTT.